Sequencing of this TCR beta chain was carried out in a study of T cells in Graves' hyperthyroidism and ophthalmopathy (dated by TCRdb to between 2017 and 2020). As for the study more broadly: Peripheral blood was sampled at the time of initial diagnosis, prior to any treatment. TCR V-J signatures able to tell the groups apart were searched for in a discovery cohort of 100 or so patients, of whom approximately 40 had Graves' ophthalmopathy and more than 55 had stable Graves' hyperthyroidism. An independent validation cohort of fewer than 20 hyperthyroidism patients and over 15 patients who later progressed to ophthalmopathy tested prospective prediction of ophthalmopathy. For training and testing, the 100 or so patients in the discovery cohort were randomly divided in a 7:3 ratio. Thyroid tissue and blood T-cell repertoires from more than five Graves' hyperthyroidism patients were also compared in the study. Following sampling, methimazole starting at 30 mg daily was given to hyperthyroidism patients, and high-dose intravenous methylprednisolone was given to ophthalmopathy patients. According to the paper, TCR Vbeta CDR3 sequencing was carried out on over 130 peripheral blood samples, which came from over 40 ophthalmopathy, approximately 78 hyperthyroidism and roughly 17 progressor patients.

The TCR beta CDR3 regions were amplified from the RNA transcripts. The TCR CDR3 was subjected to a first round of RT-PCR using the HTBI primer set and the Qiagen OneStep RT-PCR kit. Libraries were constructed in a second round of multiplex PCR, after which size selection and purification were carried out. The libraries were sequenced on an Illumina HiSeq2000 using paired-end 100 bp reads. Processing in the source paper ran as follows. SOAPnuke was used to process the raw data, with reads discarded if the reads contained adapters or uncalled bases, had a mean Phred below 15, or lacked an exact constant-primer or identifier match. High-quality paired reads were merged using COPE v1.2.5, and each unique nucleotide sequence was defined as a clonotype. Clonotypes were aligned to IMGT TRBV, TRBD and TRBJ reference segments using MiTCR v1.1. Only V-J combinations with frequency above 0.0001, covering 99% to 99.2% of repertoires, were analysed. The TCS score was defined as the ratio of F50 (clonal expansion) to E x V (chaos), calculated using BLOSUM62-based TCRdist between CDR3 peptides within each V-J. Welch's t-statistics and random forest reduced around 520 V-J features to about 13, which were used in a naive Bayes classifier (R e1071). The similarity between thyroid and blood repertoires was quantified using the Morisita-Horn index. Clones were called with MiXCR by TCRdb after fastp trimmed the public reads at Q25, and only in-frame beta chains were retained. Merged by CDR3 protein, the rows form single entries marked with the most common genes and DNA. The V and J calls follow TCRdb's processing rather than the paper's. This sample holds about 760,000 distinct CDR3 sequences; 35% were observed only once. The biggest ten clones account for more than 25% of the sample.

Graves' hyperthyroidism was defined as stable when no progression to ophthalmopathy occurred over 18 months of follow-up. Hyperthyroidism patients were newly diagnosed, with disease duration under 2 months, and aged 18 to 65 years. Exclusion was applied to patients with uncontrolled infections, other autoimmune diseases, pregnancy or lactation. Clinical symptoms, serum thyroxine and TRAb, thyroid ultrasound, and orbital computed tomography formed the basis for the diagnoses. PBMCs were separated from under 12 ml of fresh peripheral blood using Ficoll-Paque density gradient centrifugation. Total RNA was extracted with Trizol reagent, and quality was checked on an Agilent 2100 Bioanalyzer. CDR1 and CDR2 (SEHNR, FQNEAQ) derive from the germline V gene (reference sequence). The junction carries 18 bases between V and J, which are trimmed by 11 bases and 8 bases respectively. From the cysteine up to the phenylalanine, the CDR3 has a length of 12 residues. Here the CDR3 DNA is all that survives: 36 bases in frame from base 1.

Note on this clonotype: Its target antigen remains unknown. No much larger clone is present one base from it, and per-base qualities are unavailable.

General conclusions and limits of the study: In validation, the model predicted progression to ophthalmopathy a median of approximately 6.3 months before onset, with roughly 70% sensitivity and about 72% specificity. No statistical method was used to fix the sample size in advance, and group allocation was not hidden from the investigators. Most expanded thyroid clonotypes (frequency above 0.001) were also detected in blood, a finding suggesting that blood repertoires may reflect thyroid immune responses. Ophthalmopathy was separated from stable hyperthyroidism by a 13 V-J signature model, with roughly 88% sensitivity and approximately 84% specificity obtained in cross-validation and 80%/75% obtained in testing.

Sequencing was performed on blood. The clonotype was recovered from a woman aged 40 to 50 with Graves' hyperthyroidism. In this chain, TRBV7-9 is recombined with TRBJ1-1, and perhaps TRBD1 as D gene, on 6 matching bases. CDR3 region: CASHGGGAEAFF. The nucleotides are TGTGCCTCCCATGGGGGGGGGGCAGAAGCTTTCTTT.